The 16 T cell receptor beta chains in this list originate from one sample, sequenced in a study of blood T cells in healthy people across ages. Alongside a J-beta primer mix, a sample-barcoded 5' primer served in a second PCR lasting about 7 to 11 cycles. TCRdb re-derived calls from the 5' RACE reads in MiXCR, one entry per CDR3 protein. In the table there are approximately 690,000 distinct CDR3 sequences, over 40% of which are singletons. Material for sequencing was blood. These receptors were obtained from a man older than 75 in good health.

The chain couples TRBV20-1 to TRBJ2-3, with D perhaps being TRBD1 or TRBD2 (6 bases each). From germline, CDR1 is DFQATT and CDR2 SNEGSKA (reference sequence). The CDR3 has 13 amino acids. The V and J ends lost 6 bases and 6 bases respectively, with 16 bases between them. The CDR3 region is CSAIKGGGDTQYF. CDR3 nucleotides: TGCAGTGCCATCAAAGGGGGAGGCGATACGCAGTATTTT.

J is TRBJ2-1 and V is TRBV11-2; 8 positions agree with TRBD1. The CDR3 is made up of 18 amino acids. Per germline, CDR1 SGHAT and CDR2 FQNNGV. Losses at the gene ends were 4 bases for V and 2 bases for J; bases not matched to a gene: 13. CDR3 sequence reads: CASSSHGRQGSAYNEQFF. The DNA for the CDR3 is TGTGCCAGCAGCTCCCACGGGCGACAGGGGAGCGCCTACAATGAGCAGTTCTTC.

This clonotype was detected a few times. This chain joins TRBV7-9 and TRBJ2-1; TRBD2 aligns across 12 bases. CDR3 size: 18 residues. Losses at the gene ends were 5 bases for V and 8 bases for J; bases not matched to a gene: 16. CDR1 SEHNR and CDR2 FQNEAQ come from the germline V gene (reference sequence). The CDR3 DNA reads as TGTGCCAGCAGCCGAGAGACTAGCGGGAGAAGTTATGGCGATGAGCAGTTCTTC. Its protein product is CASSRETSGRSYGDEQFF.

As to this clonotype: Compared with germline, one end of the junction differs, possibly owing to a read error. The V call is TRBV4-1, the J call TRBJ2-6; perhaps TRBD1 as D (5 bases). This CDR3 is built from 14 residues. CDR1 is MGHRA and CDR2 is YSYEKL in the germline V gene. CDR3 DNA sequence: TGCGCCAGCAGCCAATGGTCTGGGGCCGACGTCCTGACTTTC. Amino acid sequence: CASSQWSGADVLTF.

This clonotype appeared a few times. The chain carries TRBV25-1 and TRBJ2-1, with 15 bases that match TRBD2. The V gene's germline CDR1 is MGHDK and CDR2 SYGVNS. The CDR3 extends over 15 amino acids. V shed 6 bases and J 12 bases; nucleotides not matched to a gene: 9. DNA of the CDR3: TGTGCCAGCAGGGATCCCGGGACTAGCGGGAGGCGGCAGTTCTTC. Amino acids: CASRDPGTSGRRQFF.

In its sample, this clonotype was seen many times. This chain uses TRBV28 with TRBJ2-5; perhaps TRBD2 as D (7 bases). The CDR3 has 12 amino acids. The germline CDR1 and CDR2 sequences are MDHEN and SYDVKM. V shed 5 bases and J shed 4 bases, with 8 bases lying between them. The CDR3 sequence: CASSRGGETQYF. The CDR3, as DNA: TGTGCCAGCAGTAGGGGGGGAGAGACCCAGTACTTC.

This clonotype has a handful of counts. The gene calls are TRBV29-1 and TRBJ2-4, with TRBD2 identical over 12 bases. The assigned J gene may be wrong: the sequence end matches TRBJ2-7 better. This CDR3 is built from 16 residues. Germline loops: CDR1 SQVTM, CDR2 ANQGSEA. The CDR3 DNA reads TGCAGCGTTGGGGGGCTAGCGGGAGGGCCAGGTGCCGAGCAGTACTTC. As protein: CSVGGLAGGPGAEQYF.

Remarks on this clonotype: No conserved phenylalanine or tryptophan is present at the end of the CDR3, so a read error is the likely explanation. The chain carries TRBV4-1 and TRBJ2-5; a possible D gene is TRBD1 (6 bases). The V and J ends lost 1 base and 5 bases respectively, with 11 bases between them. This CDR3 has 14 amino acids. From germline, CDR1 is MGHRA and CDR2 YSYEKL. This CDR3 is CASSQGAQGETQYL. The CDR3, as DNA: TGCGCCAGCAGCCAAGGTGCTCAGGGGGAGACCCAGTACCTC.

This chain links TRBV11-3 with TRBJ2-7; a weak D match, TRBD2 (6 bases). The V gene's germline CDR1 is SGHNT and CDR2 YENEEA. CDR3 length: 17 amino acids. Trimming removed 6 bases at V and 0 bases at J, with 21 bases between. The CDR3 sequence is CASSRGTRAEGSYEQYF. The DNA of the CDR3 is TGTGCCAGCAGTCGAGGGACCAGGGCGGAGGGCTCCTACGAGCAGTACTTC.

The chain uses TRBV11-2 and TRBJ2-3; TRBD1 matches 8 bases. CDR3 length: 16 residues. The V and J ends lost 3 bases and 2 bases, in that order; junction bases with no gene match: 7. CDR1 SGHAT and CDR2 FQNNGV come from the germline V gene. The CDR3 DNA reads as TGTGCCAGCAGCTTCGTCAGGGGGCTCAACACAGATACGCAGTATTTT. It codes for CASSFVRGLNTDTQYF.

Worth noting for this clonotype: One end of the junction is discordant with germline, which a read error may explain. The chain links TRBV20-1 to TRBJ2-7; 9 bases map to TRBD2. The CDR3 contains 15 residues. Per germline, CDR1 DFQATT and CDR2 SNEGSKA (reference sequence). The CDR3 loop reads CSAISTSGPYYKQYF. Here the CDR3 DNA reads TGCAGTGCTATCTCAACTAGCGGGCCCTACTACAAGCAGTACTTC.

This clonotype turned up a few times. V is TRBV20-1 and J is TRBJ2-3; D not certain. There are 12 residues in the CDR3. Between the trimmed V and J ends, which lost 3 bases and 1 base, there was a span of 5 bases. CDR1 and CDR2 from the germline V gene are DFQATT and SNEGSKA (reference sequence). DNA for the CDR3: TGCAGTGCTAGGCCAGGCACAGATACGCAGTATTTT. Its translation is CSARPGTDTQYF.

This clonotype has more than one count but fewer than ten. CDR3 loop: CASRPTPGGELFF. The CDR3 DNA reads TGTGCCAGCAGGCCTACCCCCGGCGGGGAGCTGTTTTTT. The chain is built from TRBV6-2 or TRBV6-3 and TRBJ2-2; D is unresolved. The V end was cut by 6 bases, the J end by 7 bases, with 12 bases between. The V gene's germline CDR1 is MNHEY and CDR2 SVGEGT. This CDR3 spans 13 amino acids.

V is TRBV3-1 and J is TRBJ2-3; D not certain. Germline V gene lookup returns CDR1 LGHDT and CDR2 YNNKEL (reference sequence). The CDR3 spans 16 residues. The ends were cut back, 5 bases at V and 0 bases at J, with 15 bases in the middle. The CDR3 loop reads CASSNRLLGSTDTQYF. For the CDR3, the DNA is TGTGCCAGCAGCAACAGACTCCTCGGGAGCACAGATACGCAGTATTTT.

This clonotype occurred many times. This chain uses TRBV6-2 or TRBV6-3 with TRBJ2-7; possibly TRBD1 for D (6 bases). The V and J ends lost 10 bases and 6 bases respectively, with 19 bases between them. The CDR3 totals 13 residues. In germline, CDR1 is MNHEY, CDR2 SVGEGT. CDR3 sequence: CATNTGTSREQYF. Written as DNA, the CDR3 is TGTGCCACAAACACAGGGACCTCCCGCGAGCAGTACTTC.

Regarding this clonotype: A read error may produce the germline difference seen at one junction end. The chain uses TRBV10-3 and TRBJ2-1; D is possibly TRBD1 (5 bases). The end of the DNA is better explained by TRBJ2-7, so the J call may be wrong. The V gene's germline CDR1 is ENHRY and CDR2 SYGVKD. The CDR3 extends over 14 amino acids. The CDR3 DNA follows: TGTGTCATCAGTCCGAGACAGACGTTGAACGAGCAGTACTTC. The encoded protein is CVISPRQTLNEQYF.